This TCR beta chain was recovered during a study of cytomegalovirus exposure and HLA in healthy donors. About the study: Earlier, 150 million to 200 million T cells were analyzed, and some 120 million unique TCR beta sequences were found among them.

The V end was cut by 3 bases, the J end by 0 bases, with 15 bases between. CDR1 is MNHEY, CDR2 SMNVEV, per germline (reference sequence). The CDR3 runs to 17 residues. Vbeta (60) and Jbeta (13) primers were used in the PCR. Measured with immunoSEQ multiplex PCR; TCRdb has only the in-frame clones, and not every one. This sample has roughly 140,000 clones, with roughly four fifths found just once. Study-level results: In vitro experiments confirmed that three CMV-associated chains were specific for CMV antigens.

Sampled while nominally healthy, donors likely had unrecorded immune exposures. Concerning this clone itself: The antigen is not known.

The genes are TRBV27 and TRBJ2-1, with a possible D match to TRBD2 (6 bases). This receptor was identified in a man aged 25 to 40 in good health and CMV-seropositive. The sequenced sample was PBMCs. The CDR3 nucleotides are TGTGCCAGCAGTTTCGGCCGGAGCGGGCCCTCCTACAATGAGCAGTTCTTC. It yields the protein CASSFGRSGPSYNEQFF.